This T cell receptor beta chain appears in the sequencing data of a study of control samples from healthy donors and cancer patients. TCRdb's table, derived via immunoSEQ multiplex PCR, lists solely in-frame clones and lacks some. The sample has about 150,000 clones, around 90% seen once. The germline V gene encodes CDR1 SGHTA and CDR2 FQGNSA. The CDR3 is made up of 13 amino acids. V lost 5 bases and J 13 bases, leaving 17 bases between the germline ends. The sample was blood. This receptor was obtained from a man younger than 30 in good health. This rearrangement joins TRBV7-2 to TRBJ1-4; possible D gene TRBD1, 6 bases. CDR3 loop: CASSRDTGKRLFF. The CDR3 nucleotides read TGTGCCAGCAGCCGTGACACAGGGAAACGACTGTTTTTT.